The entry below gives a single T cell receptor (beta chain) sequence along with its context. The authors' processing: Estimation of nucleated cell counts was performed using reference gene primer amplification. TCRdb keeps only in-frame clones here, not all; method: immunoSEQ multiplex PCR. Clone size and V and J calls were adopted from that table, with D and trimming inferred from the DNA. The sample holds 120,000 to 150,000 clones, approximately 86% seen once. With 7 bases removed from V and 1 base from J, the gap between germline ends came to 7 bases. Per germline, CDR1 LGHDT and CDR2 YNNKEL (reference sequence). The CDR3 spans 12 residues. Living in about two dozen US areas, the participants were between roughly 18 and 90 years of age. The data were taken from a study of blood T cell repertoires in COVID-19.

This rearrangement joins TRBV3-1 (or the pseudogene TRBV3-2) to TRBJ1-1; D is unresolved. The sequence came from a woman in her forties who had been exposed to COVID-19. The sequencing input was PBMCs or T cells enriched from blood (not recorded which). The CDR3 sequence: CASTSENTEAFF. The CDR3 DNA is TGTGCCAGCACTTCAGAGAACACTGAAGCTTTCTTT.